Each of the 29 T cell receptor beta chains below was sequenced from the same sample in a study of molecular identifiers for immune sequencing clone quantification. TCRdb called the PCR reads again in MiXCR, with one record for every CDR3 protein. The data show some 10,000 distinct CDR3 sequences, approximately 20% seen once. The sample taken for sequencing was naive CD8+ T cells from blood, with Jurkat cell RNA spiked in. Stated subset: FACS-sorted CD8+CD4-CCR7+CD45RA+ naive T cells. The receptors stem from a human donor in good health. Some libraries in this study had Jurkat cell RNA spiked in.

This clonotype came up many times. The rearrangement links TRBV4-1 to TRBJ2-7, with D possibly being TRBD2 (6 bases). Germline V lookup: CDR1 MGHRA, CDR2 YSYEKL. Trimming stripped 2 bases from V and 6 bases from J, with 17 bases between. This CDR3 has 15 residues. This chain's CDR3 is CASSQRLVGTGEQYF. The CDR3 nucleotides read TGCGCCAGCAGCCAAAGACTAGTCGGAACGGGCGAGCAGTACTTC.

This clonotype ranks as medium-sized (0.01 to 0.1%). The chain uses TRBV7-9 and TRBJ2-3; TRBD2 aligns across 15 bases. The CDR3 spans 16 residues. Trimming cost V 4 bases and J 4 bases; bases outside gene matches: 3. Germline CDR1 and CDR2: SEHNR and FQNEAQ (reference sequence). The CDR3 nucleotides read TGTGCCAGCAGCTCTTGGACTAGCGGGAGGGCAGATACGCAGTATTTT. This encodes CASSSWTSGRADTQYF.

A word on this clonotype: A read error is possible here, since a much larger clone lies one base away. V usage is TRBV7-7 and J usage is TRBJ2-3, with 10 nucleotides matching TRBD1. The germline V gene has CDR1 SSHAT and CDR2 FNYEAQ (reference sequence). CDR3 length equals 15 residues. In nucleotides, the CDR3 is TGTGCCGGCAGCCCTGGACAGGGGGGCACAGATACGCAGTATTTT. Protein: CAGSPGQGGTDTQYF.

The V call is TRBV5-1, the J call TRBJ1-1, with 9 bases that match TRBD1. CDR1 is SGHRS, CDR2 YFSETQ, per germline. This CDR3 contains 14 residues. J gave up 4 bases and V 6 bases, and 7 bases lay outside the gene matches. The CDR3 region is CASTVQGARTEAFF. CDR3 nucleotides: TGCGCCAGCACTGTACAGGGGGCGCGCACTGAAGCTTTCTTT.

There are many counts of this clonotype. V gene TRBV5-4 combines with J gene TRBJ2-7; D is uncertain. Trimming took 0 bases from V and 2 from J, leaving 9 bases between them. Germline values: CDR1 SGHNT, CDR2 YYREEE (reference sequence). The CDR3 sequence is 14 residues long. CDR3 residues: CASSLVGQPYEQYF. CDR3 nucleotide sequence: TGTGCCAGCAGCTTGGTTGGGCAGCCCTACGAGCAGTACTTC.

The chain is built from TRBV20-1 and TRBJ1-2; 9 nucleotides agree with TRBD1. The length of the CDR3 is 14 residues. Germline V CDR1 and CDR2: DFQATT, SNEGSKA (reference sequence). Losses at the gene ends were 1 base for V and 3 bases for J; bases not matched to a gene: 3. The CDR3 spells CSARGQGDYYGYTF. Written as DNA, the CDR3 is TGCAGTGCTAGAGGACAGGGGGATTACTATGGCTACACCTTC.

Sample share makes this clonotype medium-sized. The chain has TRBV7-6 and TRBJ1-5, with a weak D call TRBD1 (6 bases). The CDR3 contains 15 residues. V lost 5 bases and J 0 bases, leaving 11 bases between the germline ends. Germline V gene lookup returns CDR1 SGHVS and CDR2 FNYEAQ. The CDR3 loop reads CASSPHRDSNQPQHF. The DNA of the CDR3 is TGTGCCAGCAGCCCTCACAGGGATAGCAATCAGCCCCAGCATTTT.

Comment on this clonotype: A read error may account for a junction end that differs from germline. The chain is built from TRBV13 and TRBJ2-7; tentatively, D is TRBD2 (6 bases). The CDR3 length is 16 residues. Germline loops: CDR1 PRHDT, CDR2 FYEKMQ (reference sequence). The CDR3: CASSKTGGASSYEQCF. Here the CDR3 DNA reads TGTGCCAGCAGCAAAACTGGCGGGGCCAGCTCCTACGAGCAGTGCTTC.

At least ten counts were recorded for this clonotype. V gene TRBV2 combines with J gene TRBJ2-7; no clear D gene. The CDR3 is 14 amino acids. Trimming pared 0 bases from V and 3 bases from J, leaving 9 bases between. Germline V gene data show CDR1 as SNHLY and CDR2 as FYNNEI. Written as DNA, the CDR3 is TGTGCCAGCAGTGAAGCTCGGCAAAACTACGAGCAGTACTTC. This encodes CASSEARQNYEQYF.

This clonotype was picked up many times. The chain couples TRBV28 to TRBJ2-5, with D hard to call. Germline CDR1 reads MDHEN; CDR2 reads SYDVKM. The CDR3 contains 13 residues. Trimming took off 3 bases at V and 5 bases at J, with 10 bases between the two ends. CDR3 DNA: TGTGCCAGCAGTTTCAGTGGGGTGGAGACCCAGTACTTC. Its protein product is CASSFSGVETQYF. The whole variable domain, filled in from reference TRBV28 and TRBJ2-5, reads DVKVTQSSRYLVKRTGEKVFLECVQDMDHENMFWYRQDPGLGLRLIYFSYDVKMKEKGDIPEGYSVSREKKERFSLILESASTNQTSMYLCASSFSGVETQYFGPGTRLLVL.

This clonotype ranks as medium-sized (0.01 to 0.1%). V is TRBV4-2 and J is TRBJ2-7; the match to TRBD2 covers 7 bases. The CDR3 has 17 residues. With 3 bases clipped from V and 4 bases from J, the junction kept 15 bases outside the gene matches. CDR1 and CDR2 (germline): LGHNA, YNFKEQ. The CDR3 DNA reads as TGTGCCAGCAGCCACCCTGCCGCGGGGGAGCTTTTGTACGAGCAGTACTTC. Its protein product is CASSHPAAGELLYEQYF.

This clonotype has at least ten counts. V gene TRBV11-2 combines with J gene TRBJ2-1; 11 bases agree with TRBD2. V lost 5 bases, J lost 5 bases, and 14 bases stayed unmatched. Germline lookup yields CDR1 SGHAT and CDR2 FQNNGV. The CDR3 is 18 amino acids. CDR3 coding DNA: TGTGCCAGCAGCAATCCGGCTCGAGGGGGACTAGCGGACAATGAGCAGTTCTTC. Its translation: CASSNPARGGLADNEQFF.

This clonotype has ten or more counts. V and J are TRBV30 and TRBJ2-2, with D unresolved. The CDR3 totals 13 residues. Trimming stripped 4 bases from V and 0 bases from J, with 6 bases between. Germline V CDR1 and CDR2: GTSNPN, SVGIG (reference sequence). CDR3 protein: CAWMRPNTGELFF. DNA for the CDR3: TGTGCCTGGATGAGGCCGAACACCGGGGAGCTGTTTTTT.

This clonotype was seen more than once but under ten times. A much larger clonotype is one base distant, so this may be a read error. V gene TRBV4-3 combines with J gene TRBJ1-2, with D possibly TRBD1 on 6 matching bases. The CDR3 has 14 residues. The V gene's germline CDR1 is LGHNA and CDR2 YSLEER. The V end was cut by 1 base, the J end by 4 bases, with 10 bases between. The CDR3 DNA reads TGCGCCAGCAGCCAAGGGGGGGCGGGCTATGGCTACACCTTC. This codes for CASSQGGAGYGYTF.

This clonotype is deemed medium-sized. The V gene is TRBV5-4, the J gene TRBJ2-3, with D perhaps TRBD1 (5 bases). CDR1 is SGHNT and CDR2 is YYREEE in the germline V gene (reference sequence). Trimming shortened V by 3 bases and J by 4 bases, and 21 bases separated the two germline ends. The CDR3 spans 17 residues. This CDR3 is CASSSPFRDPLPDTQYF. CDR3 DNA sequence: TGTGCCAGCAGCTCCCCCTTCAGGGATCCCCTCCCAGATACGCAGTATTTT.

Remarks on this clonotype: The conserved closing phenylalanine or tryptophan is absent in this CDR3, likely reflecting a read error. J is TRBJ2-7 and V is TRBV7-9; D possibly corresponds to TRBD1 (6 bases). V was shortened by 7 bases and J by 2 bases, with 12 bases between the two germline ends. Germline CDR1 SEHNR, CDR2 FQNEAQ (reference sequence). CDR3 length equals 13 residues. In nucleotides, the CDR3 is TGTGCCAGCACCGAGGACAGCCCCTACGAGCAGTACCTC. Protein: CASTEDSPYEQYL.

Judged by abundance, this clonotype is medium-sized. This chain links TRBV11-2 with TRBJ2-7; no clear D. Germline V gene sequence: CDR1 SGHAT, CDR2 FQNNGV. V lost 0 bases, J lost 2 bases, and 11 bases lay in between. This CDR3 contains 15 residues. CDR3 residues: CASSLDDAGAYEQYF. The CDR3 DNA reads as TGTGCCAGCAGCTTAGATGATGCCGGAGCCTACGAGCAGTACTTC.

This clonotype ranks as medium-sized. The chain has TRBV2 and TRBJ2-7, with D perhaps TRBD1 (6 bases). Germline V gives CDR1 SNHLY, CDR2 FYNNEI. The CDR3 runs to 13 residues. Trimming left V 3 bases short and J 2 bases short, with 8 bases between. CDR3 DNA: TGTGCCAGCAGTGAGGGGGCTCCCTACGAGCAGTACTTC. Its translation is CASSEGAPYEQYF.

The chain couples TRBV10-2 to TRBJ2-5, with D unresolved. Deletions cut 2 bases from V and 0 bases from J, with 7 bases between. The CDR3 runs 14 residues. The germline CDR1 and CDR2 sequences are WSHSY and SAAADI. CDR3 protein: CASSERRDQETQYF. CDR3 nucleotide sequence: TGCGCCAGCAGTGAGAGGAGAGACCAAGAGACCCAGTACTTC.

This clonotype is deemed medium-sized (0.01 to 0.1%). Mismatch with germline at one junction end may stem from a read error. V gene TRBV29-1 combines with J gene TRBJ1-1; D gene unclear. The length of the CDR3 is 11 residues. Germline V gene lookup returns CDR1 SQVTM and CDR2 ANQGSEA. CDR3 sequence: CSFDMMTEAFF. Here the CDR3 DNA reads TGCAGCTTTGACATGATGACTGAAGCTTTCTTT.

This clonotype was seen many times. The chain has TRBV27 and TRBJ2-7; 7 bases map to TRBD1. This CDR3 spans 13 amino acids. Germline CDR1 is MNHEY and CDR2 is SMNVEV (reference sequence). V trimming: 3 bases; J trimming: 3 bases; junction bases outside the gene matches: 2. CDR3 DNA: TGTGCCAGCAGTTTGGGACAGAACTACGAGCAGTACTTC. Protein: CASSLGQNYEQYF.

This clonotype was seen many times. The chain is built from TRBV12-3 or TRBV12-4 and TRBJ1-1; no reliable D call. V was shortened by 7 bases and J by 4 bases, with 13 bases between the two germline ends. This CDR3 region has 13 residues. The CDR3 protein is CASTSQWGTEAFF. Here the CDR3 DNA reads TGTGCCAGCACCTCACAATGGGGCACTGAAGCTTTCTTT.

The genes are TRBV6-5 and TRBJ2-5; 9 positions match TRBD1. This CDR3 has 15 amino acids. The V and J ends lost 6 bases and 4 bases, in that order; junction bases with no gene match: 9. CDR1 and CDR2 from the germline V gene are MNHEY and SVGAGI. In DNA form, the CDR3 reads TGTGCCAGCAGAGACAGGGACAGGGTTTCAGAGACCCAGTACTTC. This gives the protein CASRDRDRVSETQYF.

This clonotype has ten or more counts. The chain employs TRBV19 and TRBJ1-5; D gene unclear. Germline lookup yields CDR1 LNHDA and CDR2 SQIVND (reference sequence). The CDR3 loop spans 12 amino acids. The germline V and J ends were trimmed by 1 base and 6 bases, with 4 bases remaining between them. The CDR3 here is CASSIAGQPQHF. The CDR3 bases are TGTGCCAGTAGTATAGCGGGTCAGCCCCAGCATTTT.

This clonotype was counted many times. The gene calls are TRBV27 and TRBJ2-7; 8 nucleotides line up with TRBD2. CDR3 length equals 15 residues. The V gene's germline CDR1 is MNHEY and CDR2 SMNVEV (reference sequence). V lost 3 bases to trimming and J lost 5 bases; unmatched junction nucleotides: 9. In nucleotides, the CDR3 is TGTGCCAGCAGTTTCGGGAGGGCCGTTCGGGACGAGCAGTACTTC. As protein: CASSFGRAVRDEQYF.

This clonotype is medium-sized within its sample. The chain employs TRBV6-1 and TRBJ1-5, with 7 bases fitting TRBD1. Germline trimming cut 7 bases from V and 0 bases from J; bases unmatched to any gene: 9. CDR1 is MNHNS, CDR2 SASEGT, per germline. This CDR3 has 16 amino acids. The CDR3, as DNA: TGTGCCAGCAAAGAGACAGGGCCATATAGCAATCAGCCCCAGCATTTT. This translates into CASKETGPYSNQPQHF.

The sample holds one count of this clonotype. CDR3 sequence: CASKDTVLYEQYF. DNA for the CDR3: TGTGCCAGCAAAGACACGGTCTTGTACGAGCAGTACTTC. The rearrangement links TRBV28 to TRBJ2-7; D gene unclear. Germline loops: CDR1 MDHEN, CDR2 SYDVKM. The CDR3 runs 13 residues. Trimming removed 7 bases from V and 4 bases from J, with 14 bases in between.

This clonotype ranks as medium-sized (0.01 to 0.1%). The chain uses TRBV5-6 and TRBJ2-2; 7 bases fit TRBD1. J lost 4 bases, V lost 0 bases, and 6 bases had no gene match. CDR3 size: 16 residues. From germline, CDR1 is SGHDT and CDR2 YYEEEE. In DNA form, the CDR3 reads TGTGCCAGCAGCTTGGTTCGGCAGGGGGTCACCGGGGAGCTGTTTTTT. Translating gives CASSLVRQGVTGELFF.

This clonotype rates as medium-sized. This sequence joins TRBV28 and TRBJ2-1; weak D call: TRBD2 (7 bases). Trimming removed 4 bases at V and 7 bases at J, with 14 bases between. The CDR3 is 14 residues long. CDR1 and CDR2 from the germline V gene are MDHEN and SYDVKM. As DNA, the CDR3 is TGTGCCAGCAGTTCCAGGACAGCGGGGAATGAGCAGTTCTTC. Translated, it gives CASSSRTAGNEQFF.